This passage covers 2 T cell receptor beta chains from one sample sequenced in a study of regulatory T cells in long-lasting Graves disease. In building TCR beta libraries, iRepertoire HTBI primers were used together with Arm-PCR of CDR3 regions. A single record per CDR3 protein comes from TCRdb applying MiXCR to the multiplex PCR reads. The table lists around 500,000 distinct CDR3 sequences, 12% of them singletons. Time point reported: newly diagnosed GD, antithyroid drugs for less than 3 months. The TCR library was made from RNA extracted from PBMCs. These same records also appear under a second study, on T cells in Graves' hyperthyroidism and ophthalmopathy.

The sequenced sample was peripheral blood mononuclear cells (PBMCs), obtained at new diagnosis, from a patient treated with antithyroid drugs. The receptors originated from a woman aged 25-40 years with Graves disease.

At least ten counts were recorded for this clonotype. The rearrangement uses TRBV5-1 and TRBJ2-1, with 9 positions matching TRBD2. Per germline, CDR1 SGHRS and CDR2 YFSETQ. The V and J ends lost 2 bases and 8 bases, in that order; junction bases with no gene match: 11. The CDR3 sequence is 16 residues long. CDR3 in amino acids: CASSFPRIAGVDEQFF. The CDR3 coding sequence is TGCGCCAGCAGCTTCCCCCGGATAGCGGGAGTTGATGAGCAGTTCTTC.

This clonotype was recorded many times. The gene calls are TRBV20-1 and TRBJ2-1; D is undetermined. The ends were cut back, 3 bases at V and 2 bases at J, with 8 bases in the middle. CDR1 and CDR2 (germline): DFQATT, SNEGSKA (reference sequence). CDR3 length equals 13 residues. CDR3 loop: CSARANPYNEQFF. CDR3 DNA: TGCAGTGCTAGGGCGAATCCCTACAATGAGCAGTTCTTC.